This T cell receptor (beta chain) was captured by sequencing in a study of blood T cell repertoires in COVID-19. Study as a whole: COVID-19 samples, acute and convalescent, were from the United States, Italy and Spain. PBMCs, B-cell-depleted T cells, or T cells provided the cDNA or gDNA that made up the material.

The CDR3 is 15 amino acids. The germline V gene has CDR1 SGHRS and CDR2 YFSETQ. Unmatched junction bases numbered 3, after V lost 0 bases and J lost 6 bases. In the original workflow: The authors estimated nucleated cell counts from reference gene primer amplification. Repertoires were generated with immunoSEQ multiplex PCR, while TCRdb's copy carries only in-frame clones and drops some. V and J calls and clone size are as listed in that table; D and trimming were resolved from the DNA. This table holds 56,000 or so clones, 87% found once. The receptor was derived from a middle-aged man with acute or convalescent COVID-19. Input material: peripheral blood. V and J are TRBV5-1 and TRBJ1-4, with 9 bases aligning to TRBD1. The CDR3 coding sequence is TGCGCCAGCAGCTTGGTGGGACAGGGATATGAAAAACTGTTTTTT. Translation: CASSLVGQGYEKLFF.